Given below is one T cell receptor (beta chain) in context. Germline trimming cut 5 bases from V and 3 bases from J; bases unmatched to any gene: 5. Germline V gene data show CDR1 as MRHNA and CDR2 as SNTAGT. CDR3 size: 14 residues. Original data processing: Cell counts per sample came from amplifying reference gene primers. Here immunoSEQ multiplex PCR was the method, and the copy in TCRdb shows in-frame clones only, minus some. Clone size and V and J calls were adopted from that table, with D and trimming inferred from the DNA. The sample consists of approximately 20,000 clones, 80% to 90% of them appearing once. The entry originates in a study of blood T cell repertoires in COVID-19. Across the whole study: Sites across the United States, Italy and Spain contributed samples from acute and convalescent COVID-19. PBMCs, B-cell-depleted T cells, or T cells were the source of the cDNA or gDNA that made up the material.

This receptor was taken from a human donor with active COVID-19. The donor label of this sample is uncertain. The V call is TRBV6-4, the J call TRBJ2-3; TRBD2 aligns across 7 bases. The sample consisted of peripheral blood. CDR3 residues: CASSPGGNTDTQYF. Here the CDR3 DNA reads TGTGCCAGCAGTCCCGGGGGGAATACAGATACGCAGTATTTT.